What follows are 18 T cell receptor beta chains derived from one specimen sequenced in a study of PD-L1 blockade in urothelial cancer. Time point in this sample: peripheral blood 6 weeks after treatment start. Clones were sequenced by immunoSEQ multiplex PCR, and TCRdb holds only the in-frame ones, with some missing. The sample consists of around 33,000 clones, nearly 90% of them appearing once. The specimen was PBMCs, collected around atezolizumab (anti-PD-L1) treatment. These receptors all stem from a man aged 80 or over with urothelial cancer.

This CDR3 is CASSLEGARNNEQFF. In DNA form, the CDR3 reads TGTGCCAGCAGTTTGGAGGGGGCGCGGAACAATGAGCAGTTCTTC. The rearrangement links TRBV27 to TRBJ2-1; maybe TRBD1 (7 bases). Germline assignment: CDR1 MNHEY and CDR2 SMNVEV (reference sequence). The CDR3 contains 15 residues. Trimming took off 3 bases at V and 5 bases at J, with 14 bases between the two ends.

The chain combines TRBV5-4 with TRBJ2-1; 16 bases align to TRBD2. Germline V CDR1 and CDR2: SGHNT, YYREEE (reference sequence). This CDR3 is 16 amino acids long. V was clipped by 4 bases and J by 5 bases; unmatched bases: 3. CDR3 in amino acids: CASSPGTSGRDNEQFF. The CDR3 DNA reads TGTGCCAGCAGCCCGGGGACTAGCGGGAGGGACAATGAGCAGTTCTTC.

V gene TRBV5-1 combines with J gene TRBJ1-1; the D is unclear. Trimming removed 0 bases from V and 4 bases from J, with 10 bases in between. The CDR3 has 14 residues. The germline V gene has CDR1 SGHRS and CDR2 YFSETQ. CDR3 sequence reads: CASSLDVLGTEAFF. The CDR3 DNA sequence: TGCGCCAGCAGCTTGGATGTACTAGGCACTGAAGCTTTCTTT.

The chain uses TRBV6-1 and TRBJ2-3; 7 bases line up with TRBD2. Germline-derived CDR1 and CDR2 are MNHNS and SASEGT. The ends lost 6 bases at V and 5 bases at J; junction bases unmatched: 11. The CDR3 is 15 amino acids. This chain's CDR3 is CASRTGGGKVDTQYF. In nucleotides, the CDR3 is TGTGCCAGCAGGACGGGAGGCGGTAAAGTAGATACGCAGTATTTT.

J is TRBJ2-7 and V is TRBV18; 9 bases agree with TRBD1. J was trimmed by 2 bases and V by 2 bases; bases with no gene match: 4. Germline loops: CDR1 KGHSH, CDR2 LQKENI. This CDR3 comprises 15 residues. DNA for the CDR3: TGTGCCAGCTCACCAGTGGGGACAGGGACCTACGAGCAGTACTTC. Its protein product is CASSPVGTGTYEQYF.

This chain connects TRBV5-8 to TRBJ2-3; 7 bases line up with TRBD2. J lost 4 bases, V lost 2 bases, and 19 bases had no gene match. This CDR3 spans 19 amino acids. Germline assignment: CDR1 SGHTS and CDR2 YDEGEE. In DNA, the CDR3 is TGTGCCAGCAGCTTAAGTAAGGGGAGCGGGACTGAGGTCGCAGATACGCAGTATTTT. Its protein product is CASSLSKGSGTEVADTQYF.

CDR3 amino acids: CASSPGGGSGETQYF. DNA of the CDR3: TGTGCCAGCAGCCCCGGGGGGGGGAGTGGAGAGACCCAGTACTTC. V is TRBV7-7 and J is TRBJ2-5, with TRBD2 identical over 8 bases. Trimming took 5 bases from V and 4 from J; bases not matched to a gene: 9. CDR3 size: 15 residues. Per germline, CDR1 SSHAT and CDR2 FNYEAQ (reference sequence).

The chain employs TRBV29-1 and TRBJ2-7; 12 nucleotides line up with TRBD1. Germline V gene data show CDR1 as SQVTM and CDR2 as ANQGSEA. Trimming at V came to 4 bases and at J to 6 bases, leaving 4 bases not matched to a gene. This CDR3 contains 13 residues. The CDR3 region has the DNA TGCAGCGTTGGGGGACAGGGGGCGGGCGAGCAGTACTTC. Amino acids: CSVGGQGAGEQYF.

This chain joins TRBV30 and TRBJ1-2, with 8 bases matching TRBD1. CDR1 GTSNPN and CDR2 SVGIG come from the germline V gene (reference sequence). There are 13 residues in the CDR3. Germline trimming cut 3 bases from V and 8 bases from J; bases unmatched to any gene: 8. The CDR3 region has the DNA TGTGCCTGGAGCCGGACAGGGACGGACGGCTACACCTTC. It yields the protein CAWSRTGTDGYTF.

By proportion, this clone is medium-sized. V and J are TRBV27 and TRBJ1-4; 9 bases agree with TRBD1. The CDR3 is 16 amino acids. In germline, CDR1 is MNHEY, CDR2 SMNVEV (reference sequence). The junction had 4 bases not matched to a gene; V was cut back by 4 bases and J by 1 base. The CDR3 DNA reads TGTGCCAGCAGTTATCGACAGGGGGAAACTAATGAAAAACTGTTTTTT. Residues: CASSYRQGETNEKLFF.

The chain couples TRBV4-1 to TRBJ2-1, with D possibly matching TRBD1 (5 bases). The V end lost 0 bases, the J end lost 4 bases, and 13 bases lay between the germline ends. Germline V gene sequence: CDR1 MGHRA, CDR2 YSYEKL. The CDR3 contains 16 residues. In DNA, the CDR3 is TGCGCCAGCAGCCAAGATCAAGTGGGGCTATACAATGAGCAGTTCTTC. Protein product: CASSQDQVGLYNEQFF.

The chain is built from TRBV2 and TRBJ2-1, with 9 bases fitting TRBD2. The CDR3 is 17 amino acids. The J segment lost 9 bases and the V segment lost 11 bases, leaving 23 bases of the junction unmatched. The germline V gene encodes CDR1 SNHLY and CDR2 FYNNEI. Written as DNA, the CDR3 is TGTGCCTGGCAGGCGTCTAGCGGGGCCAGAGGGGAAAGTGAGCAGTTCTTC. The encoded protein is CAWQASSGARGESEQFF.

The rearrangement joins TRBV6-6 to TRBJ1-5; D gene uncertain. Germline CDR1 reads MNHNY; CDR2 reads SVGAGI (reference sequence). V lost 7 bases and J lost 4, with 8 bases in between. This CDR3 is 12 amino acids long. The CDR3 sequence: CASTQTNQPQHF. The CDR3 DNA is TGTGCCAGCACACAGACAAATCAGCCCCAGCATTTT.

The CDR3 nucleotides read TGTGCCAGCAGCTTAGACTGGGGGCCGATCTACGAGCAGTACTTC. This translates into CASSLDWGPIYEQYF. This rearrangement joins TRBV11-2 to TRBJ2-7; D is perhaps TRBD1 (6 bases). Germline-derived CDR1 and CDR2 are SGHAT and FQNNGV. The CDR3 extends over 15 amino acids. V lost 0 bases and J lost 3, with 12 bases in between.

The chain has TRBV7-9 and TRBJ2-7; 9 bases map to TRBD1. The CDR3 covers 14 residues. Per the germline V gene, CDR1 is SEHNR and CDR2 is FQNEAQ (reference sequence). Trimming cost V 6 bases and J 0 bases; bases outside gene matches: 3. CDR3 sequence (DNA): TGTGCCAGCAGGAAGGGACAGGGCTCCTACGAGCAGTACTTC. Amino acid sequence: CASRKGQGSYEQYF.

CDR3: CAWSFGTGISNQPQHF. The DNA of the CDR3 is TGTGCCTGGAGTTTCGGGACAGGGATTAGCAATCAGCCCCAGCATTTT. The V and J genes are TRBV30 and TRBJ1-5; the match to TRBD1 covers 9 bases. Trimming cost V 2 bases and J 0 bases; bases outside gene matches: 5. Germline V gives CDR1 GTSNPN, CDR2 SVGIG (reference sequence). The CDR3 sequence is 16 residues long.

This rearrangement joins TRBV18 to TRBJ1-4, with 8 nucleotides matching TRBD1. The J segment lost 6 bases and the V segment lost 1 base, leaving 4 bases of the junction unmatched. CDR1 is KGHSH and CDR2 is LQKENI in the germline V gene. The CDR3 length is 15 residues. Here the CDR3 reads CASSPLLQGDEKLFF. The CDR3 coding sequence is TGTGCCAGCTCACCACTCTTACAGGGGGATGAAAAACTGTTTTTT.

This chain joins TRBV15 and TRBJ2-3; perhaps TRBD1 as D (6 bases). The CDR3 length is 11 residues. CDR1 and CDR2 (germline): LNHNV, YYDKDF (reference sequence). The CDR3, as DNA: TGTGCGGACAGACTCACAGATACGCAGTATTTT. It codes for CADRLTDTQYF.